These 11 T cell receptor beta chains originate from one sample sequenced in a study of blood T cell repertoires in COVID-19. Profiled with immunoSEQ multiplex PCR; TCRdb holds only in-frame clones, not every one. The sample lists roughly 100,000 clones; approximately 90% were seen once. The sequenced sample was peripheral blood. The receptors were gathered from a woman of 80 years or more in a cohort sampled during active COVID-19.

The CDR3 nucleotides are TGTGCCAGTAGTATTGCGGGTGGCGAGCAGTTCTTC. As protein: CASSIAGGEQFF. The chain joins TRBV19 to TRBJ2-1; a possible D gene is TRBD2 (5 bases). Germline loops: CDR1 LNHDA, CDR2 SQIVND (reference sequence). V was shortened by 3 bases and J by 10 bases, with 10 bases between the two germline ends. The CDR3 contains 12 residues.

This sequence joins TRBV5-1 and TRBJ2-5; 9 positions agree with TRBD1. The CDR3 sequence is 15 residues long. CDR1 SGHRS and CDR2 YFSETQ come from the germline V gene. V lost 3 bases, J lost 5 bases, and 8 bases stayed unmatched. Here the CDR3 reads CASSWGQGIGETQYF. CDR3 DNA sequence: TGCGCCAGCAGCTGGGGACAGGGAATCGGGGAGACCCAGTACTTC. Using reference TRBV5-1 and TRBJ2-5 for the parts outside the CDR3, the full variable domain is KAGVTQTPRYLIKTRGQQVTLSCSPISGHRSVSWYQQTPGQGLQFLFEYFSETQRNKGNFPGRFSGRQFSNSRSEMNVSTLELGDSALYLCASSWGQGIGETQYFGPGTRLLVL.

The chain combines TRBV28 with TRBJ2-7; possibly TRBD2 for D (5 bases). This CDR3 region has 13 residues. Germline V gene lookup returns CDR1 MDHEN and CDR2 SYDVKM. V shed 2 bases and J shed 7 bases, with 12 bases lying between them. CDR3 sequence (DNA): TGTGCCAGCAGTTTACGAGGAGGTTATGAGCAGTACTTC. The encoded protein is CASSLRGGYEQYF.

CDR3 DNA: TGCGCCAGCAGCAGGTCTGGGACAGTCTCTGGAAACACCATATATTTT. This gives the protein CASSRSGTVSGNTIYF. This sequence joins TRBV5-1 and TRBJ1-3; 7 nucleotides agree with TRBD1. Trimming took 4 bases from V and 0 from J; bases not matched to a gene: 7. This CDR3 has 16 residues. The germline CDR1 and CDR2 sequences are SGHRS and YFSETQ.

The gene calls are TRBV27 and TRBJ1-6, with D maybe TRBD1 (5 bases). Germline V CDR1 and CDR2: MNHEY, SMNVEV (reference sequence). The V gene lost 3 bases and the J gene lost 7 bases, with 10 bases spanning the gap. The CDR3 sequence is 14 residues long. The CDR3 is CASSFRGRNSPLHF. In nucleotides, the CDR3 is TGTGCCAGCAGTTTTCGGGGGAGGAATTCACCCCTCCACTTT.

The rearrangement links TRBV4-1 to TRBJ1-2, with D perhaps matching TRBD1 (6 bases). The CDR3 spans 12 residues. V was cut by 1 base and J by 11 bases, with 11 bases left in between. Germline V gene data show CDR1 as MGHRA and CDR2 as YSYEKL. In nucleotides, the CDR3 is TGCGCCAGCAGCCAAGGAACACAGGGTTACACCTTC. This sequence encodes CASSQGTQGYTF.

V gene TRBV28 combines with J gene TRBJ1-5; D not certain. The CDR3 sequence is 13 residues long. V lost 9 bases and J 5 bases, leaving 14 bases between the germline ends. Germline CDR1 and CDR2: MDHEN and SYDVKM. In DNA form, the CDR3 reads TGTGCCAGTGAAGACACGGTGGATCAGCCCCAGCATTTT. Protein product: CASEDTVDQPQHF.

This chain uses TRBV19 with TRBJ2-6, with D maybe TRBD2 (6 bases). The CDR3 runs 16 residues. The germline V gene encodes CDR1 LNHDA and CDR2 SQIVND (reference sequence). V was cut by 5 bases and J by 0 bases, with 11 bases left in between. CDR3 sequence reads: CASSLGRPSGANVLTF. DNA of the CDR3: TGTGCCAGTAGTCTGGGGAGGCCCTCTGGGGCCAACGTCCTGACTTTC. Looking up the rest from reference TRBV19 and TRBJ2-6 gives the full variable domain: DGGITQSPKYLFRKEGQNVTLSCEQNLNHDAMYWYRQDPGQGLRLIYYSQIVNDFQKGDIAEGYSVSREKKESFPLTVTSAQKNPTAFYLCASSLGRPSGANVLTFGAGSRLTVL.

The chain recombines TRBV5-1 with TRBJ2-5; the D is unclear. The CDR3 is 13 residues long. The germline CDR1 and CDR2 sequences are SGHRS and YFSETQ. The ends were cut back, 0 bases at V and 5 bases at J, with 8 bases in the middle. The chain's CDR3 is CASSLGAPETQYF. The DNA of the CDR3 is TGCGCCAGCAGCTTGGGAGCCCCGGAGACCCAGTACTTC.

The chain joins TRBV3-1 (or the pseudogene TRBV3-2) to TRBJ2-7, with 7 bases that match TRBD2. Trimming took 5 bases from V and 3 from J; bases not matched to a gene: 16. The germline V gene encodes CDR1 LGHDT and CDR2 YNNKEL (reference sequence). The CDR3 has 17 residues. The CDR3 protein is CASSERETGTNHYEQYF. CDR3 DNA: TGTGCCAGCAGCGAGAGAGAAACCGGGACTAATCACTACGAGCAGTACTTC.

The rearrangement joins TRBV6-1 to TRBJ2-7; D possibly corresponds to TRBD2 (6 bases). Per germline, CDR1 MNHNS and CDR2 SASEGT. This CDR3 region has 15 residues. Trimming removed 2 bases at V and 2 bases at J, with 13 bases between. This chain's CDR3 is CASSERSSGPYEQYF. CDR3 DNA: TGTGCCAGCAGTGAAAGGAGTAGCGGCCCCTACGAGCAGTACTTC.